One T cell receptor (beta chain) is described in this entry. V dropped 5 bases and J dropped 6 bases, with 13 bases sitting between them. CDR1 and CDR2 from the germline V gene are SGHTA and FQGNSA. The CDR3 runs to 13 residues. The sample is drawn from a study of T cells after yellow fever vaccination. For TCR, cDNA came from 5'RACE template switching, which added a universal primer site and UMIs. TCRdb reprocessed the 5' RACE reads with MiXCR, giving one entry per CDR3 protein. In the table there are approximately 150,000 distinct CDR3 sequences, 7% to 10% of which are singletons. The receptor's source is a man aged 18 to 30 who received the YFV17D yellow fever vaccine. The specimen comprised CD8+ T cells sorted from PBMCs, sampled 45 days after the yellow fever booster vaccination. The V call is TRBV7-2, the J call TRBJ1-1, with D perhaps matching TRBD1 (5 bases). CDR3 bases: TGTGCCAGCAGCCAGGGAAGGATATCTGAAGCTTTCTTT. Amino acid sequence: CASSQGRISEAFF. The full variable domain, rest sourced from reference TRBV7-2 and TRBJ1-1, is GAGVSQSPSNKVTEKGKDVELRCDPISGHTALYWYRQSLGQGLEFLIYFQGNSAPDKSGLPSDRFSAERTGGSVSTLTIQRTQQEDSAVYLCASSQGRISEAFFGQGTRLTVV.